A selection of T cell receptor beta chains follows, all from one sample in a study of blood T cell repertoires in COVID-19. Sequencing was performed with immunoSEQ multiplex PCR; in TCRdb, only in-frame clones are kept and a portion is missing. The table includes about 60,000 clones, 80% to 95% detected once. Sequenced: peripheral blood. The receptors derive from a man in his sixties with acute or convalescent COVID-19. The CDR3 runs from the conserved cysteine through the conserved F or W. D genes are given only for firm matches. Only part of the rows carry a size: once, few, many, or a class if the clone is expanded.

CDR3 protein: CASSFGASGGSSGELFF
CDR3 DNA: TGTGCCAGCAGTTTTGGGGCGTCAGGGGGCTCATCCGGGGAGCTGTTTTTT
clone size: -
V gene: TRBV28
D gene: TRBD1
J gene: TRBJ2-2

CDR3 protein: CASSPILTGEGYNEQFF
CDR3 DNA: TGTGCCAGCAGCCCTATACTGACAGGGGAAGGCTATAATGAGCAGTTCTTC
clone size: -
V gene: TRBV4-2
D gene: TRBD1
J gene: TRBJ2-1

CDR3 protein: CASSVYQGNGETQYF
CDR3 DNA: TGTGCCAGCAGCGTATATCAGGGAAACGGAGAGACCCAGTACTTC
clone size: -
V gene: TRBV9
D gene: -
J gene: TRBJ2-5

CDR3 protein: CAQSSGNTEAFF
CDR3 DNA: TGTGCTCAATCTTCCGGGAACACTGAAGCTTTCTTT
clone size: -
V gene: TRBV11-3
D gene: -
J gene: TRBJ1-1

CDR3 protein: CASSLSQGSGANVLTF
CDR3 DNA: TGTGCCAGCAGCTTATCACAGGGCTCTGGGGCCAACGTCCTGACTTTC
clone size: -
V gene: TRBV4-2
D gene: -
J gene: TRBJ2-6

CDR3 protein: CASSLEAVRSYNEQFF
CDR3 DNA: TGCGCCAGCAGCTTGGAGGCGGTTCGCTCCTACAATGAGCAGTTCTTC
clone size: once
V gene: TRBV5-1
D gene: -
J gene: TRBJ2-1

CDR3 protein: CASSPDRGQQFF
CDR3 DNA: TGTGCCAGCAGCCCAGACAGGGGGCAGCAGTTCTTC
clone size: -
V gene: TRBV11-1
D gene: TRBD1
J gene: TRBJ2-1

CDR3 protein: CASSQGAGTNYGYTF
CDR3 DNA: TGTGCCAGCAGCCAAGGGGCAGGAACTAACTATGGCTACACCTTC
clone size: -
V gene: TRBV3-1/TRBV3-2
D gene: -
J gene: TRBJ1-2

CDR3 protein: CASRPPQGRAYEQYF
CDR3 DNA: TGCGCCAGCAGGCCTCCACAGGGTAGGGCCTACGAGCAGTACTTC
clone size: -
V gene: TRBV5-1
D gene: -
J gene: TRBJ2-7

CDR3 protein: CASSYIYGQGSPGELFF
CDR3 DNA: TGTGCCAGCAGCTACATATATGGACAGGGATCGCCCGGGGAGCTGTTTTTT
clone size: -
V gene: TRBV11-3
D gene: TRBD1
J gene: TRBJ2-2

CDR3 protein: CASSLTEQGSGNTIYF
CDR3 DNA: TGCGCCAGCAGCTTGACGGAACAGGGGAGCGGAAACACCATATATTTT
clone size: -
V gene: TRBV5-1
D gene: TRBD1
J gene: TRBJ1-3

CDR3 protein: CASTLAFYGSDTQYF
CDR3 DNA: TGTGCCAGCACTCTAGCTTTTTATGGTTCAGATACGCAGTATTTT
clone size: -
V gene: TRBV28
D gene: -
J gene: TRBJ2-3

CDR3 protein: CASSGGSYEQYF
CDR3 DNA: TGTGCCAGCAGTGGCGGATCCTACGAGCAGTACTTC
clone size: once
V gene: TRBV6-2/TRBV6-3
D gene: -
J gene: TRBJ2-7

CDR3 protein: CASIPGQSSYEQYF
CDR3 DNA: TGTGCCAGCATCCCGGGACAGAGCTCCTACGAGCAGTACTTC
clone size: few
V gene: TRBV7-8
D gene: TRBD1
J gene: TRBJ2-7

CDR3 protein: CASRPGLALDEQFF
CDR3 DNA: TGCGCCAGCAGGCCGGGACTAGCGTTAGATGAGCAGTTCTTC
clone size: -
V gene: TRBV10-2
D gene: TRBD2
J gene: TRBJ2-1

CDR3 protein: CASSSSFDRGGEKLFF
CDR3 DNA: TGTGCCAGCAGCTCCTCCTTCGACAGGGGTGGTGAAAAACTGTTTTTT
clone size: -
V gene: TRBV11-2
D gene: TRBD1
J gene: TRBJ1-4

CDR3 protein: CASSDSGSGEDTQYF
CDR3 DNA: TGTGCCAGCAGCGATAGCGGTTCAGGCGAAGATACGCAGTATTTT
clone size: -
V gene: TRBV7-9
D gene: -
J gene: TRBJ2-3

CDR3 protein: CASRHLRETNEKLFF
CDR3 DNA: TGCGCCAGCAGGCACCTGCGGGAAACTAATGAAAAACTGTTTTTT
clone size: -
V gene: TRBV5-1
D gene: -
J gene: TRBJ1-4

CDR3 protein: CASSLGTVQETQYF
CDR3 DNA: TGTGCCAGCAGCTTAGGTACAGTGCAAGAGACCCAGTACTTC
clone size: -
V gene: TRBV7-6
D gene: -
J gene: TRBJ2-5

CDR3 protein: CASSQGRYGYTF
CDR3 DNA: TGTGCCAGCAGCCAAGGCAGATATGGCTACACCTTC
clone size: -
V gene: TRBV14
D gene: -
J gene: TRBJ1-2

CDR3 protein: CASSQGYRGETQYF
CDR3 DNA: TGCGCCAGCAGCCAAGGTTACAGAGGGGAGACCCAGTACTTC
clone size: -
V gene: TRBV4-1
D gene: -
J gene: TRBJ2-5

CDR3 protein: CASSVFDRANTEAFF
CDR3 DNA: TGTGCCAGCAGCGTTTTCGACAGGGCGAACACTGAAGCTTTCTTT
clone size: -
V gene: TRBV6-5
D gene: TRBD1
J gene: TRBJ1-1

CDR3 protein: CASSPRGGTRYEQYF
CDR3 DNA: TGTGCCAGCAGTCCCCGTGGAGGGACTCGCTACGAGCAGTACTTC
clone size: -
V gene: TRBV6-5
D gene: -
J gene: TRBJ2-7

CDR3 protein: CASSQDSLANTGELFF
CDR3 DNA: TGCGCCAGCAGCCAAGATTCACTAGCCAACACCGGGGAGCTGTTTTTT
clone size: -
V gene: TRBV4-3
D gene: -
J gene: TRBJ2-2

CDR3 protein: CASSPQAPMNTEAFF
CDR3 DNA: TGTGCCAGCAGCCCGCAGGCCCCCATGAACACTGAAGCTTTCTTT
clone size: once
V gene: TRBV7-9
D gene: -
J gene: TRBJ1-1

CDR3 protein: CASSLAAGGGVATGELFF
CDR3 DNA: TGTGCCAGCAGCTTAGCGGCGGGTGGGGGGGTGGCCACCGGGGAGCTGTTTTTT
clone size: -
V gene: TRBV7-8
D gene: TRBD2
J gene: TRBJ2-2

CDR3 protein: CASRHGLADYNEQFF
CDR3 DNA: TGCGCCAGCAGACACGGACTAGCGGACTACAATGAGCAGTTCTTC
clone size: -
V gene: TRBV4-3
D gene: TRBD2
J gene: TRBJ2-1

CDR3 protein: CASSLWGRGTEAFF
CDR3 DNA: TGTGCCAGCAGTTTATGGGGGCGGGGGACTGAAGCTTTCTTT
clone size: -
V gene: TRBV28
D gene: -
J gene: TRBJ1-1

CDR3 protein: CASSQSSGGSYTF
CDR3 DNA: TGTGCCAGCAGCCAAAGCTCAGGGGGGAGCTACACCTTC
clone size: few
V gene: TRBV3-1/TRBV3-2
D gene: TRBD1
J gene: TRBJ1-2

CDR3 protein: CASSPGTGDSGNTIYF
CDR3 DNA: TGTGCCAGCTCACCCGGGACAGGGGACTCTGGAAACACCATATATTTT
clone size: -
V gene: TRBV18
D gene: TRBD1
J gene: TRBJ1-3

CDR3 protein: CASLLAEDGNMNTEAFF
CDR3 DNA: TGTGCCAGCCTTTTAGCGGAGGATGGGAACATGAACACTGAAGCTTTCTTT
clone size: once
V gene: TRBV28
D gene: -
J gene: TRBJ1-1

CDR3 protein: CASSTRQGSGYGYTF
CDR3 DNA: TGTGCCAGCAGTACCCGACAGGGGTCGGGCTATGGCTACACCTTC
clone size: -
V gene: TRBV27
D gene: TRBD1
J gene: TRBJ1-2

CDR3 protein: CASSTLPSVGQGYTGELFF
CDR3 DNA: TGTGCCAGCTCAACCCTACCGTCTGTGGGACAGGGTTATACCGGGGAGCTGTTTTTT
clone size: once
V gene: TRBV18
D gene: TRBD1
J gene: TRBJ2-2

CDR3 protein: CASSERRLSYEQYF
CDR3 DNA: TGTGCCAGCAGTGAAAGGAGGCTCTCCTACGAGCAGTACTTC
clone size: -
V gene: TRBV6-1
D gene: -
J gene: TRBJ2-7

CDR3 protein: CASSHEMNTEAFF
CDR3 DNA: TGTGCCAGCAGCCACGAGATGAACACTGAAGCTTTCTTT
clone size: -
V gene: TRBV14
D gene: -
J gene: TRBJ1-1

CDR3 protein: CASSELQGRNTEAFF
CDR3 DNA: TGTGCCAGCAGTGAACTTCAGGGGCGGAACACTGAAGCTTTCTTT
clone size: -
V gene: TRBV2
D gene: -
J gene: TRBJ1-1

CDR3 protein: CASSYSNSYNEQFF
CDR3 DNA: TGTGCCAGCAGTTACTCGAACAGTTACAATGAGCAGTTCTTC
clone size: -
V gene: TRBV6-5
D gene: -
J gene: TRBJ2-1

CDR3 protein: CASSFQGGSPLHF
CDR3 DNA: TGTGCCAGCAGTTTCCAGGGTGGTTCACCCCTCCACTTT
clone size: -
V gene: TRBV12-3/TRBV12-4
D gene: -
J gene: TRBJ1-6

CDR3 protein: CASSLVARGPHTDTQYF
CDR3 DNA: TGTGCCAGCAGCTTGGTCGCCAGGGGTCCCCACACAGATACGCAGTATTTT
clone size: -
V gene: TRBV5-4
D gene: -
J gene: TRBJ2-3

CDR3 protein: CASSINRADRGREKLFF
CDR3 DNA: TGTGCCAGTAGTATAAATAGGGCGGACAGGGGGCGAGAAAAACTGTTTTTT
clone size: -
V gene: TRBV19
D gene: TRBD1
J gene: TRBJ1-4

CDR3 protein: CAWSVSAGGLGYGYTF
CDR3 DNA: TGTGCCTGGAGTGTATCGGCAGGGGGCCTCGGCTATGGCTACACCTTC
clone size: -
V gene: TRBV30
D gene: TRBD1
J gene: TRBJ1-2

CDR3 protein: CATSRGQGGAGTQYF
CDR3 DNA: TGTGCCACCAGCAGAGGGCAGGGGGGCGCGGGGACCCAGTACTTC
clone size: -
V gene: TRBV15
D gene: -
J gene: TRBJ2-5

CDR3 protein: CASRRGQGNTEAFF
CDR3 DNA: TGCGCCAGCAGAAGGGGACAGGGCAACACTGAAGCTTTCTTT
clone size: -
V gene: TRBV5-1
D gene: TRBD1
J gene: TRBJ1-1

CDR3 protein: CASSETGTGRGGYTF
CDR3 DNA: TGTGCCAGCAGCGAAACCGGGACAGGGCGGGGTGGCTACACCTTC
clone size: -
V gene: TRBV9
D gene: TRBD1
J gene: TRBJ1-2

CDR3 protein: CASSSLCRGAGAGELFF
CDR3 DNA: TGTGCCAGCAGCTCCTTATGTCGCGGGGCGGGGGCCGGGGAGCTGTTTTTT
clone size: -
V gene: TRBV7-2
D gene: TRBD2
J gene: TRBJ2-2

CDR3 protein: CASSLRGSPPNTGELFF
CDR3 DNA: TGTGCCAGCAGCCTCCGGGGGAGCCCACCGAACACCGGGGAGCTGTTTTTT
clone size: -
V gene: TRBV6-2/TRBV6-3
D gene: -
J gene: TRBJ2-2

CDR3 protein: CASSGTVPIGSGETQYF
CDR3 DNA: TGTGCCAGCAGCGGCACGGTCCCAATAGGGAGTGGAGAGACCCAGTACTTC
clone size: -
V gene: TRBV7-6
D gene: -
J gene: TRBJ2-5

CDR3 protein: CSARVGETQYF
CDR3 DNA: TGCAGTGCTAGAGTCGGGGAGACCCAGTACTTC
clone size: -
V gene: TRBV20-1
D gene: -
J gene: TRBJ2-5

CDR3 protein: CSVEQGAGANVLTF
CDR3 DNA: TGCAGCGTTGAACAGGGGGCTGGGGCCAACGTCCTGACTTTC
clone size: -
V gene: TRBV29-1
D gene: TRBD1
J gene: TRBJ2-6

CDR3 protein: CASTPLPAGAGYTF
CDR3 DNA: TGTGCCAGTACCCCCCTCCCGGCGGGGGCCGGCTACACCTTC
clone size: once
V gene: TRBV19
D gene: -
J gene: TRBJ1-2

CDR3 protein: CASSLYRVTEAFF
CDR3 DNA: TGTGCCAGCAGTTTGTACAGGGTCACTGAAGCTTTCTTT
clone size: -
V gene: TRBV27
D gene: -
J gene: TRBJ1-1

CDR3 protein: CASSPLRSSYNEQFF
CDR3 DNA: TGTGCCAGCAGCCCCCTCCGGAGCTCCTACAATGAGCAGTTCTTC
clone size: -
V gene: TRBV3-1/TRBV3-2
D gene: -
J gene: TRBJ2-1